The 21 T cell receptor beta chains in this list originate from one sample, sequenced in a study of T cell repertoires in cytomegalovirus infection. TCRdb reprocessed the reads via MiXCR and lists one record per CDR3 protein. The data hold about 100,000 distinct CDR3 sequences, with 20% to 30% observed a single time. The specimen was CD8+ T cells from PBMCs. These receptors came from a human donor in good health (CMV status not recorded). Some clones in this sample may be carry-over from other donors' samples.

In its sample, this clonotype was seen many times. This chain links TRBV6-1 with TRBJ2-7; maybe TRBD1 (7 bases). CDR1 is MNHNS and CDR2 is SASEGT in the germline V gene. The V gene lost 0 bases and the J gene lost 5 bases, with 17 bases spanning the gap. This CDR3 contains 16 residues. CDR3 sequence: CASSEAETGRLDEQYF. DNA of the CDR3: TGTGCCAGCAGTGAAGCGGAGACAGGGAGGCTGGACGAGCAGTACTTC.

This clonotype was seen a few times. J is TRBJ2-7 and V is TRBV12-3 or TRBV12-4; 8 positions agree with TRBD1. The CDR3 covers 15 residues. The V segment lost 6 bases and the J segment 3 bases; nucleotides outside the gene matches: 10. In DNA, the CDR3 is TGTGCCAGCAGCCCGATACAGGGGGTTTACTACGAGCAGTACTTC. Translating gives CASSPIQGVYYEQYF.

This chain joins TRBV24-1 and TRBJ2-1; D unclear. The CDR3 is 13 residues long. Trimming cost V 3 bases and J 3 bases, with 5 bases left between them. Germline-derived CDR1 and CDR2 are KGHDR and SFDVKD. CDR3 DNA: TGTGCCACCAGTGATAGGATCTACAATGAGCAGTTCTTC. The encoded protein is CATSDRIYNEQFF.

In this sample, this clonotype turned up a few times. The V and J genes are TRBV7-2 and TRBJ2-7; 7 bases align to TRBD1. Germline trimming cut 5 bases from V and 3 bases from J; bases unmatched to any gene: 1. The CDR3 is 12 residues long. Germline CDR1 SGHTA, CDR2 FQGNSA. CDR3 amino acids: CASSRTGYEQYF. CDR3 in DNA: TGTGCCAGCAGCAGGACAGGCTACGAGCAGTACTTC.

The V and J genes are TRBV9 and TRBJ1-6, with unresolved D. The ends were cut back, 2 bases at V and 9 bases at J, with 9 bases in the middle. CDR1 is SGDLS and CDR2 is YYNGEE in the germline V gene. This CDR3 is 13 amino acids long. The CDR3 sequence: CASSVGRGSPLHF. The CDR3 DNA follows: TGTGCCAGCAGCGTTGGACGCGGTTCACCCCTCCACTTT.

In this sample, this clonotype turned up a few times. J is TRBJ2-3 and V is TRBV19; 14 nucleotides match TRBD2. The CDR3 has 16 residues. V lost 5 bases, J lost 3 bases, and 4 bases stayed unmatched. CDR1 is LNHDA and CDR2 is SQIVND in the germline V gene (reference sequence). CDR3 protein: CASSLGTSGSTDTQYF. CDR3 nucleotide sequence: TGTGCCAGTAGTCTAGGGACTAGCGGGAGTACAGATACGCAGTATTTT.

This clonotype came up a few times. CDR3 in DNA: TGTGCCAGCAGGGGCAGGCCGAACACTGAAGCTTTCTTT. This codes for CASRGRPNTEAFF. The chain couples TRBV28 to TRBJ1-1; D gene uncertain. Deletions cut 6 bases from V and 1 base from J, with 9 bases between. Per the germline V gene, CDR1 is MDHEN and CDR2 is SYDVKM. The CDR3 is made up of 13 amino acids.

V usage is TRBV11-2 and J usage is TRBJ2-7; TRBD1 matches at 10 bases. J gave up 7 bases and V 7 bases, and 10 bases lay outside the gene matches. The CDR3 extends over 14 amino acids. The germline gives CDR1 SGHAT, CDR2 FQNNGV. CDR3 bases: TGTGCCAGCACCCCGGGGACAGGGGCCGGGGAGCAGTACTTC. This gives the protein CASTPGTGAGEQYF.

Concerning this clonotype: Possible read error: a much larger clone is one base away. The chain recombines TRBV7-3 with TRBJ2-1, with 9 bases lining up with TRBD2. The CDR3 length is 12 residues. Germline loops: CDR1 SGHTA, CDR2 FQGTGA. J lost 8 bases, V lost 7 bases, and 3 bases had no gene match. This CDR3 is CASIRLADEQFF. In nucleotides, the CDR3 is TGTGCCAGCATCAGACTAGCGGATGAGCAGTTCTTC.

The CDR3 loop is CASSSEWGQYNEQFF. In nucleotides, the CDR3 is TGTGCCAGCAGCTCCGAGTGGGGGCAGTACAATGAGCAGTTCTTC. The chain is built from TRBV7-9 and TRBJ2-1; possible D gene TRBD1, 6 bases. Germline assignment: CDR1 SEHNR and CDR2 FQNEAQ (reference sequence). The CDR3 is 15 residues long. V dropped 4 bases and J dropped 4 bases, with 14 bases sitting between them.

This clonotype was found a few times. The gene calls are TRBV7-9 and TRBJ2-1; 10 nucleotides align to TRBD1. Per germline, CDR1 SEHNR and CDR2 FQNEAQ (reference sequence). There are 17 residues in the CDR3. V was pared by 1 base and J by 8 bases, with 11 bases of the junction left unmatched. DNA of the CDR3: TGTGCCAGCAGCTTAGGTCGGGGACAGGGGCTAGGGGATGAGCAGTTCTTC. The encoded protein is CASSLGRGQGLGDEQFF.

This clonotype was seen repeatedly, ten times or more. The J gene is TRBJ1-1, the V gene TRBV12-3 or TRBV12-4, with 9 bases aligning to TRBD1. The junction had 10 bases not matched to a gene; V was cut back by 7 bases and J by 4 bases. This CDR3 contains 15 residues. CDR3 region: CASTRTGGGGTEAFF. The CDR3 DNA sequence: TGTGCCAGCACCCGAACAGGGGGCGGGGGCACTGAAGCTTTCTTT.

V is TRBV7-9 and J is TRBJ2-7, with TRBD1 matching 9 bases. Germline-derived CDR1 and CDR2 are SEHNR and FQNEAQ (reference sequence). The CDR3 contains 15 residues. With 1 base clipped from V and 5 bases from J, the junction kept 6 bases outside the gene matches. The DNA of the CDR3 is TGTGCCAGCAGCTTAGGCGGGACAGGGTTCCACGAGCAGTACTTC. Translation gives CASSLGGTGFHEQYF. Together with reference TRBV7-9 and TRBJ2-7, the CDR3 gives the full variable domain: DTGVSQNPRHKITKRGQNVTFRCDPISEHNRLYWYRQTLGQGPEFLTYFQNEAQLEKSRLLSDRFSAERPKGSFSTLEIQRTEQGDSAMYLCASSLGGTGFHEQYFGPGTRLTVT.

With regard to this clonotype: The junction does not match germline at one end; this may be a read error. The rearrangement uses TRBV7-9 and TRBJ1-2; 10 bases match TRBD1. The CDR3 has 12 amino acids. Looked up from germline, CDR1 is SEHNR and CDR2 is FQNEAQ (reference sequence). The CDR3: CASRTGGEQSSF. The DNA of the CDR3 is TGTGCCAGCAGGACAGGGGGCGAACAGTCTTCCTTC.

This clonotype was seen a handful of times. The DNA of the CDR3 is TGTGCCAGCAGCCCCTTCCGGGAGGGCAACACCGGGGAGCTGTTTTTT. The encoded protein is CASSPFREGNTGELFF. The rearrangement joins TRBV7-8 to TRBJ2-2, with TRBD2 identical over 8 bases. The CDR3 has 16 residues. The trim removed 5 bases at V and 2 bases at J, leaving 7 bases unmatched. Germline V gene sequence: CDR1 SGHVS, CDR2 FQNEAQ.

This clonotype has more than one count but fewer than ten. The chain joins TRBV12-3 or TRBV12-4 to TRBJ2-1; 7 nucleotides align to TRBD2. CDR3 length equals 14 residues. Germline trimming cut 6 bases from V and 9 bases from J; bases unmatched to any gene: 11. DNA of the CDR3: TGTGCCAGCAGACCCAGCGGGGAGCTCGGTGAGCAGTTCTTC. This codes for CASRPSGELGEQFF.

This clonotype was observed a few times. The chain has TRBV25-1 and TRBJ1-2; maybe TRBD1 (6 bases). This CDR3 has 15 residues. Germline V gene data show CDR1 as MGHDK and CDR2 as SYGVNS. V was pared by 3 bases and J by 1 base, with 12 bases between. The CDR3 here is CASSDPRGLNYGYTF. CDR3 nucleotides: TGTGCCAGCAGTGACCCCCGGGGGCTTAACTATGGCTACACCTTC.

J is TRBJ2-1 and V is TRBV30; D is tentatively TRBD1 or TRBD2 (5 bases each). This CDR3 has 13 residues. Germline V lookup: CDR1 GTSNPN, CDR2 SVGIG (reference sequence). The V and J ends lost 0 bases and 12 bases respectively, with 15 bases between them. For the CDR3, the DNA is TGTGCCTGGAGTGTTGGGGGAGAAAGGGGGCAGTTCTTC. This sequence encodes CAWSVGGERGQFF.

This clonotype was seen a handful of times. The V call is TRBV5-6, the J call TRBJ2-1, with unresolved D. Germline CDR1 is SGHDT and CDR2 is YYEEEE. The V end lost 1 base, the J end lost 9 bases, and 8 bases lay between the germline ends. The CDR3 covers 12 residues. As DNA, the CDR3 is TGTGCCAGCAGCTTGACGTTGAGTGAGCAGTTCTTC. Translation: CASSLTLSEQFF.

This rearrangement joins TRBV5-4 to TRBJ1-2, with D hard to call. V was pared by 0 bases and J by 3 bases, with 6 bases between. CDR1 is SGHNT and CDR2 is YYREEE in the germline V gene (reference sequence). There are 13 residues in the CDR3. CDR3 nucleotides: TGTGCCAGCAGCTTGGACCGACACTATGGCTACACCTTC. Amino acid sequence: CASSLDRHYGYTF.

This clonotype showed up just a few times. The V call is TRBV4-3, the J call TRBJ2-1; the D call may be TRBD1 or TRBD2 (6 bases each). CDR1 is LGHNA, CDR2 YSLEER, per germline. This CDR3 spans 16 amino acids. Trimming took 4 bases from V and 8 from J, leaving 21 bases between them. The CDR3 loop is CASSLGGGMSGYEQFF. The CDR3 DNA reads TGCGCCAGCAGCCTAGGGGGAGGAATGTCTGGCTATGAGCAGTTCTTC.